This TCR beta chain was captured by sequencing in a study of lung T cells in sarcoidosis with Löfgren's syndrome. The CDR3 has 14 amino acids. V was pared by 4 bases and J by 0 bases, with 9 bases between. Germline CDR1 KGHSH, CDR2 LQKENI. TCRdb used MiXCR to reprocess the reads, holding one entry per CDR3 protein. This table holds about 20,000 distinct CDR3 sequences, 20% to 25% found once. At least ten counts were recorded for this clonotype. This TCR derives from a human donor with sarcoidosis (Löfgren's syndrome or another form), or a control subject (not recorded which). The sequenced sample consisted of CD4+ T cells from PBMCs. The chain couples TRBV18 to TRBJ1-1; the D gene is possibly TRBD1 (5 bases). CDR3 region: CASSLRQLNTEAFF. The CDR3 coding sequence is TGTGCCAGCTCACTCCGACAGTTGAACACTGAAGCTTTCTTT.